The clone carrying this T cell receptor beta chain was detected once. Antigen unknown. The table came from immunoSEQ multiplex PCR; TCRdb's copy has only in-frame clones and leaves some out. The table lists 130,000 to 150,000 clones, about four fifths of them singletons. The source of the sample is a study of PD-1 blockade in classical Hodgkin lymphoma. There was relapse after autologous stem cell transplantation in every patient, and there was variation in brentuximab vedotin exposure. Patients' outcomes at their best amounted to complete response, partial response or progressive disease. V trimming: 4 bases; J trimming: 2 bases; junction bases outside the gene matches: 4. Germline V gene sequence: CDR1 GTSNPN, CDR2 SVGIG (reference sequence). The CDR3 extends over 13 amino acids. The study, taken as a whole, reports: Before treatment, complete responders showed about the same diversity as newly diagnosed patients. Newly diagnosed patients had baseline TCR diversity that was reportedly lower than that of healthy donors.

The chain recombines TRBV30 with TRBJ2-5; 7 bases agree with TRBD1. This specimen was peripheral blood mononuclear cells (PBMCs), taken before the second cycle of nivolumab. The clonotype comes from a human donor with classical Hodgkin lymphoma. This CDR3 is CAWNGQVQETQYF. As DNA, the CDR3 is TGTGCCTGGAATGGACAGGTGCAAGAGACCCAGTACTTC.